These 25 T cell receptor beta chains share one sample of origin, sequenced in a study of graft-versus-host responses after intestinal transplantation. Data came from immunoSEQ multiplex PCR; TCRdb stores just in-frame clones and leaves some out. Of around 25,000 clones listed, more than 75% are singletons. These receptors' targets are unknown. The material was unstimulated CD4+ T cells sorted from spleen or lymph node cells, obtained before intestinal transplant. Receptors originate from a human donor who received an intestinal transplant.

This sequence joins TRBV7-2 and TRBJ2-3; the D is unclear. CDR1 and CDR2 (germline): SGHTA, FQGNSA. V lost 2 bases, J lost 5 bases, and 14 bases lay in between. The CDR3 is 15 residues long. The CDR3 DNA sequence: TGTGCCAGCAGCTTATCGGCCTTTCCGAGAGATACGCAGTATTTT. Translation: CASSLSAFPRDTQYF. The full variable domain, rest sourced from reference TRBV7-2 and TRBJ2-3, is GAGVSQSPSNKVTEKGKDVELRCDPISGHTALYWYRQSLGQGLEFLIYFQGNSAPDKSGLPSDRFSAERTGGSVSTLTIQRTQQEDSAVYLCASSLSAFPRDTQYFGPGTRLTVL.

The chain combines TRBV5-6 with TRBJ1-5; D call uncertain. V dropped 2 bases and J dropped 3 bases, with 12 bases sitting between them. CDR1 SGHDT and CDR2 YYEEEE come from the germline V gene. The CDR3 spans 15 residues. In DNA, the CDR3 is TGTGCCAGCAGCTTAGGAGGGCGGATCAATCAGCCCCAGCATTTT. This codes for CASSLGGRINQPQHF.

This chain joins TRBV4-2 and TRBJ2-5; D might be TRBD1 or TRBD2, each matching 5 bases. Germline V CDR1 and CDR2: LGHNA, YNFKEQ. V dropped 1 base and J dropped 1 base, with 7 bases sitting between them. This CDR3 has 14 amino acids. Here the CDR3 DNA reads TGTGCCAGCAGCCAAGGGGGACCCCAAGAGACCCAGTACTTC. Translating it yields CASSQGGPQETQYF.

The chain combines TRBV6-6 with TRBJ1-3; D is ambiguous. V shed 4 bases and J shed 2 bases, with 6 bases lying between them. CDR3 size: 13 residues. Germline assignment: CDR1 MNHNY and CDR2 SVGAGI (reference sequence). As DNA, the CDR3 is TGTGCCAGCAGTTCCGAACCTGGAAACACCATATATTTT. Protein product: CASSSEPGNTIYF.

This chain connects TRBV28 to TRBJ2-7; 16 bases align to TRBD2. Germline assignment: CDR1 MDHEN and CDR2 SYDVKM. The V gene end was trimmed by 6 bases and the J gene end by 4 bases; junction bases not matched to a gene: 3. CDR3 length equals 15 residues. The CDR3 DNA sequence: TGTGCCAGCAGACAGGGACTAGCGGGAGGGTACGAGCAGTACTTC. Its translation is CASRQGLAGGYEQYF.

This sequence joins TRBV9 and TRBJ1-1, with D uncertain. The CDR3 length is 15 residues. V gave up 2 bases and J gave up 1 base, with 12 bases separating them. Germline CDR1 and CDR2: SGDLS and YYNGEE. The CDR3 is CASSVTPGWNTEAFF. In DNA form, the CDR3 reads TGTGCCAGCAGCGTCACCCCGGGGTGGAACACTGAAGCTTTCTTT.

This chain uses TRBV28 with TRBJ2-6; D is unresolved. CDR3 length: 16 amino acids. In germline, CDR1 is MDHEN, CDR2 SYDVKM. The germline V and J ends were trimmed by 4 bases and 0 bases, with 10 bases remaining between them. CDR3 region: CASSSDGYSGANVLTF. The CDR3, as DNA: TGTGCCAGCAGTTCGGACGGATACTCTGGGGCCAACGTCCTGACTTTC.

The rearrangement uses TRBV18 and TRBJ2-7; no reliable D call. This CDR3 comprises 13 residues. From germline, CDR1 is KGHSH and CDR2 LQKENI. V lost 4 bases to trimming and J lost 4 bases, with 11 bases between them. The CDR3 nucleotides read TGTGCCAGCTCACGAGGCACAGCTTACGAGCAGTACTTC. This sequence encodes CASSRGTAYEQYF.

In nucleotides, the CDR3 is TGTGCCAGCAGCTTAGGGCGGGGCGAACTCTCCTACAATGAGCAGTTCTTC. As protein: CASSLGRGELSYNEQFF. The chain uses TRBV11-3 and TRBJ2-1; tentative D call: TRBD2 (6 bases). CDR3 size: 17 residues. Germline V gene lookup returns CDR1 SGHNT and CDR2 YENEEA. V lost 1 base to trimming and J lost 0 bases, with 13 bases between them.

CDR3 DNA: TGTGCCTGGAGCGACCAGGGGGAACGGAGTCAGCCCCAGCATTTT. Amino acids: CAWSDQGERSQPQHF. V and J are TRBV30 and TRBJ1-5; 7 bases fit TRBD1. V gave up 3 bases and J gave up 6 bases; unmatched junction bases: 11. This CDR3 has 15 amino acids. Germline V gene sequence: CDR1 GTSNPN, CDR2 SVGIG (reference sequence).

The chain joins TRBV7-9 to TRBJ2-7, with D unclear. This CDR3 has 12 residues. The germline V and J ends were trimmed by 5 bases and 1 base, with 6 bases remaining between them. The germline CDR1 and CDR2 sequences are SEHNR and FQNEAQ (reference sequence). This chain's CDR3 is CASSPSSYEQYF. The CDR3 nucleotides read TGTGCCAGCAGCCCATCGTCCTACGAGCAGTACTTC.

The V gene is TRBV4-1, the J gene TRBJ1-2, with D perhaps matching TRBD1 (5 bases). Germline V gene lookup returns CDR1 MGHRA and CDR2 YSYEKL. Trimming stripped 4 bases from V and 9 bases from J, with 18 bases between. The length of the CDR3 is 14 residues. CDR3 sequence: CASSRDGTEGSYTF. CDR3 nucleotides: TGCGCCAGCAGCCGGGACGGGACGGAGGGTAGCTACACCTTC.

CDR3 coding DNA: TGCGCCAGCAGCTTGGTACAGGGGAACACCGGGGAGCTGTTTTTT. Translated: CASSLVQGNTGELFF. The chain employs TRBV5-1 and TRBJ2-2; D might be TRBD1 (6 bases). Germline V lookup: CDR1 SGHRS, CDR2 YFSETQ. This CDR3 is 15 amino acids long. The V gene lost 0 bases and the J gene lost 1 base, with 7 bases spanning the gap.

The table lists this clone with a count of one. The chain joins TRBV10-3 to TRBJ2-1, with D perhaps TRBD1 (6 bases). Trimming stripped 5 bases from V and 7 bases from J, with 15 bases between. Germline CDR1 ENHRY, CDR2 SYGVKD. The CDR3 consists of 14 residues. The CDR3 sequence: CAISTGQPPNEQFF. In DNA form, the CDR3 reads TGTGCCATCAGTACAGGACAGCCGCCAAATGAGCAGTTCTTC.

The CDR3: CASSPGTDTQYF. CDR3 coding DNA: TGTGCCAGCAGCCCGGGCACAGATACGCAGTATTTT. This sequence joins TRBV7-3 and TRBJ2-3; D is unresolved. Looked up from germline, CDR1 is SGHTA and CDR2 is FQGTGA. The CDR3 length is 12 residues. V was cut by 5 bases and J by 1 base, with 4 bases left in between.

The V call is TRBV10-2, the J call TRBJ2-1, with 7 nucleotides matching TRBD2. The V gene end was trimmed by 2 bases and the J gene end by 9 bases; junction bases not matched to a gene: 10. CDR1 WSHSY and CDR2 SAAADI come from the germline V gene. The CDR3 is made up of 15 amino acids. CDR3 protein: CASSERGGGLFEQFF. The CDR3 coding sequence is TGCGCCAGCAGTGAGAGGGGCGGGGGACTTTTTGAGCAGTTCTTC.

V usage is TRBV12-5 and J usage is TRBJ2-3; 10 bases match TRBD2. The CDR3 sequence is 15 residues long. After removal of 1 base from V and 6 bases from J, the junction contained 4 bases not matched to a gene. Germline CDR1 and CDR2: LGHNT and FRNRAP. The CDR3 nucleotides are TGTGCTAGTGGTTTGGGGGCTAGCGGGAGTGATACGCAGTATTTT. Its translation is CASGLGASGSDTQYF. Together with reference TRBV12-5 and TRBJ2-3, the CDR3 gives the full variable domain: DARVTQTPRHKVTEMGQEVTMRCQPILGHNTVFWYRQTMMQGLELLAYFRNRAPLDDSGMPKDRFSAEMPDATLATLKIQPSEPRDSAVYFCASGLGASGSDTQYFGPGTRLTVL.

CDR3 nucleotides: TGTGCCAGCAGCGTATATGGGGTAGCGGGATACACAGATACGCAGTATTTT. This sequence encodes CASSVYGVAGYTDTQYF. The chain recombines TRBV9 with TRBJ2-3, with 8 bases lining up with TRBD2. In germline, CDR1 is SGDLS, CDR2 YYNGEE. J was trimmed by 2 bases and V by 1 base; bases with no gene match: 9. The CDR3 covers 17 residues.

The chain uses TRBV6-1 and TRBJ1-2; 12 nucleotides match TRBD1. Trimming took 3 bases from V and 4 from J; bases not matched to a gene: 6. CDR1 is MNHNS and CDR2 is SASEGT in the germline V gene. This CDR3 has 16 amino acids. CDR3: CASSDLQGQGAYGYTF. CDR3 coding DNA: TGTGCCAGCAGTGACCTACAGGGACAGGGGGCCTATGGCTACACCTTC.

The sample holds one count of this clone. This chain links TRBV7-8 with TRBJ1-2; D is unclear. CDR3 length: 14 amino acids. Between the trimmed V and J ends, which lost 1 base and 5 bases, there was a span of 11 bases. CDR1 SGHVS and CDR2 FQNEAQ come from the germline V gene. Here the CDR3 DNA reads TGTGCCAGCAGCTTAGTCAACCAGGCGTATGGCTACACCTTC. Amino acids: CASSLVNQAYGYTF.

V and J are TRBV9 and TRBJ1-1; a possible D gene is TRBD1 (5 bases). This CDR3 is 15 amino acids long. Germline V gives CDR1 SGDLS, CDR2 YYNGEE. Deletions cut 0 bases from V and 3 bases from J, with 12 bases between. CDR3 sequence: CASSVGDWGDTEAFF. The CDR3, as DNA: TGTGCCAGCAGCGTAGGGGACTGGGGGGACACTGAAGCTTTCTTT.

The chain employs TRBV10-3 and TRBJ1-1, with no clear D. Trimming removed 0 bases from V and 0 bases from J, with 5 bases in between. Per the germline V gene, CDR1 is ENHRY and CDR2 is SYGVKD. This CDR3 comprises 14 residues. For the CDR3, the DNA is TGTGCCATCAGTGAGTCTCGACTGAACACTGAAGCTTTCTTT. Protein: CAISESRLNTEAFF.

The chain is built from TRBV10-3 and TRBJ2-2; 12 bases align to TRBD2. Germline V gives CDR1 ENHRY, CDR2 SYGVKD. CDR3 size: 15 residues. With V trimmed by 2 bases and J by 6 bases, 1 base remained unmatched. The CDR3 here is CAISELAGGPGELFF. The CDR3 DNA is TGTGCCATCAGTGAGCTAGCGGGGGGGCCCGGGGAGCTGTTTTTT.

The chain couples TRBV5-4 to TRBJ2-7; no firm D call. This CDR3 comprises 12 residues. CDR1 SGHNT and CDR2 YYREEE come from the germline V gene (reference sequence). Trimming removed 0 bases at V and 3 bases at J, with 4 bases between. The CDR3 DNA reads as TGTGCCAGCAGCTTGGACCACTACGAGCAGTACTTC. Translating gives CASSLDHYEQYF.

CDR3 protein: CSVGGTPDGEQFF. The CDR3 nucleotides read TGCAGCGTTGGCGGGACCCCAGACGGTGAGCAGTTCTTC. V usage is TRBV29-1 and J usage is TRBJ2-1, with TRBD2 as a possible D gene (6 bases). Trimming stripped 4 bases from V and 9 bases from J, with 16 bases between. From germline, CDR1 is SQVTM and CDR2 ANQGSEA. CDR3 length equals 13 residues.